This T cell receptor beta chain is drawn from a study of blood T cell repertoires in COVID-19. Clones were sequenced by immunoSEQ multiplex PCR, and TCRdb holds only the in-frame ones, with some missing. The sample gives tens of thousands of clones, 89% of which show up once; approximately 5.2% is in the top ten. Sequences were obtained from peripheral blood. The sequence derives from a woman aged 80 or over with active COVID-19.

CDR3 sequence: CASSPTRLGENIQYF. The CDR3 DNA follows: TGTGCCAGCAGTCCCACCCGGTTGGGAGAAAACATTCAGTACTTC. The rearrangement links TRBV27 to TRBJ2-4; weak D call: TRBD2 (5 bases). Germline lookup yields CDR1 MNHEY and CDR2 SMNVEV (reference sequence). The CDR3 runs 15 residues. V lost 5 bases and J lost 5, with 16 bases in between.